Each of the 8 T cell receptor beta chains below was sequenced from the same sample in a study of molecular identifiers for immune sequencing clone quantification. MiXCR was run by TCRdb on the PCR reads, yielding one entry per CDR3 protein. Here the sample spans roughly 630,000 distinct CDR3 sequences, 25% being singletons. Sequencing was carried out using naive CD8+ T cells from blood, with Jurkat cell RNA spiked in. Subset: FACS-sorted CD8+CD4-CCR7+CD45RA+ naive T cells. Receptors originate from a human donor in good health. Some libraries in this study had Jurkat cell RNA spiked in.

This clonotype was counted ten times or more. V usage is TRBV4-1 and J usage is TRBJ1-1, with 7 positions matching TRBD1. The CDR3 is made up of 14 amino acids. The ends lost 1 base at V and 5 bases at J; junction bases unmatched: 4. Germline CDR1 and CDR2: MGHRA and YSYEKL. DNA for the CDR3: TGCGCCAGCAGCCAAGCCGGACAGGCTACTGAAGCTTTCTTT. This translates into CASSQAGQATEAFF.

This chain connects TRBV6-1 to TRBJ1-5, with D possibly being TRBD1 (6 bases). With 7 bases removed from V and 2 bases from J, the gap between germline ends came to 18 bases. The CDR3 is 16 residues long. Germline assignment: CDR1 MNHNS and CDR2 SASEGT. DNA of the CDR3: TGTGCCAGCACCAATAAGGGGGTCATTGGCAATCAGCCCCAGCATTTT. Translated: CASTNKGVIGNQPQHF.

The V gene is TRBV27, the J gene TRBJ2-3; no clear D. The length of the CDR3 is 15 residues. With 1 base removed from V and 3 bases from J, the gap between germline ends came to 11 bases. CDR1 is MNHEY, CDR2 SMNVEV, per germline (reference sequence). CDR3 region: CASSLYLLGTDTQYF. CDR3 bases: TGTGCCAGCAGTTTATATCTCCTTGGAACAGATACGCAGTATTTT.

In this sample, this clonotype turned up many times. The chain is built from TRBV6-6 and TRBJ2-7; D possibly corresponds to TRBD1 (6 bases). The CDR3 has 15 amino acids. Per germline, CDR1 MNHNY and CDR2 SVGAGI (reference sequence). The germline V and J ends were trimmed by 6 bases and 2 bases, with 17 bases remaining between them. The CDR3: CASRLGQLYPYEQYF. The CDR3 DNA is TGTGCCAGCAGATTAGGACAGCTGTATCCCTACGAGCAGTACTTC.

At least ten counts were recorded for this clonotype. The V gene is TRBV7-9, the J gene TRBJ2-3; the match to TRBD2 covers 10 bases. This CDR3 has 17 amino acids. V shed 3 bases, J shed 2 bases, and the junction held 8 bases outside the gene matches. Germline CDR1 SEHNR, CDR2 FQNEAQ (reference sequence). This chain's CDR3 is CASSFPLAGAHTDTQYF. As DNA, the CDR3 is TGTGCCAGCAGCTTCCCTCTAGCGGGGGCTCACACAGATACGCAGTATTTT.

This clonotype occurred many times. In nucleotides, the CDR3 is TGCAGCGTTGAAAGGTGGGAGAACACTGAAGCTTTCTTT. Translation gives CSVERWENTEAFF. The genes are TRBV29-1 and TRBJ1-1; no firm D call. Trimming left V 2 bases short and J 1 base short, with 8 bases between. Looked up from germline, CDR1 is SQVTM and CDR2 is ANQGSEA. The CDR3 has 13 residues.

This rearrangement joins TRBV28 to TRBJ1-4, with D perhaps TRBD1 (6 bases). V was cut by 4 bases and J by 6 bases, with 6 bases left in between. This CDR3 contains 12 residues. Germline lookup yields CDR1 MDHEN and CDR2 SYDVKM. Written as DNA, the CDR3 is TGTGCCAGCAGTTCAGGGGATGAAAAACTGTTTTTT. It codes for CASSSGDEKLFF.

This clonotype was detected a few times. The chain uses TRBV5-3 and TRBJ2-7, with D possibly being TRBD1 (6 bases). Being an ORF, TRBV5-3 has a function that is uncertain. Trimming removed 8 bases at V and 4 bases at J, with 19 bases between. This CDR3 contains 14 residues. DNA of the CDR3: TGTGCCAGCAAGGGGGATCTGTCGGTATACGAGCAGTACTTC. As protein: CASKGDLSVYEQYF.